Here is one T cell receptor (beta chain) with its context. The entry originates in a study of blood T cell repertoires in COVID-19. Study-wide background: COVID-19 samples from acute and convalescent phases originated in the United States, Italy and Spain. The cDNA or gDNA used as material had been derived from T cells, B-cell-depleted T cells, or PBMCs.

In the source study's methods: Estimated nucleated cell counts came from reference gene primer amplification. Profiling relied on immunoSEQ multiplex PCR, and the TCRdb table lists in-frame clones only, not all of them. The V and J calls and clone size come from that table; D and trimming were worked out from the DNA. The sample records roughly 59,000 clones, approximately 82% being singletons. The germline gives CDR1 SGHTA, CDR2 FQGNSA. The CDR3 loop spans 15 amino acids. The V segment lost 3 bases and the J segment 8 bases; nucleotides outside the gene matches: 9. This receptor was obtained from a man aged 80 or over with acute or convalescent COVID-19. The sequencing input was peripheral blood. The chain links TRBV7-2 to TRBJ1-4; TRBD1 agrees at 7 bases. CDR3 sequence reads: CASSFSAGGGEKLFF. DNA of the CDR3: TGTGCCAGCAGCTTTTCGGCAGGGGGTGGGGAAAAACTGTTTTTT.